The clone carrying this T cell receptor (beta chain) was detected once. The sample comes from a study of blood T cell repertoires in COVID-19. Study context: The United States, Italy and Spain were the sources of the acute and convalescent COVID-19 samples. Nucleic acid was either cDNA or gDNA, and it came from T cells, B-cell-depleted T cells, or PBMCs.

The CDR3 is made up of 18 amino acids. V shed 3 bases and J 0 bases; nucleotides not matched to a gene: 15. Germline assignment: CDR1 DFQATT and CDR2 SNEGSKA (reference sequence). Data came from immunoSEQ multiplex PCR; TCRdb stores just in-frame clones and leaves some out. The table includes a few hundred thousand clones, around nine tenths detected once. Sequencing was performed on peripheral blood. J is TRBJ2-7 and V is TRBV20-1; 9 bases map to TRBD1. This receptor was identified in a man aged 50-59 years with COVID-19, enrolled during active disease. CDR3 loop: CSASLYVFGTGTSYEQYF. The CDR3 bases are TGCAGTGCTAGTTTATATGTATTCGGGACAGGGACCTCCTACGAGCAGTACTTC.